This T cell receptor (beta chain) comes out of a study of response to subunit inactivated influenza vaccine. General study results and limits: There was a suggestion from the authors that each seasonal influenza vaccination recruits few new T cells.

Each CDR3 protein gets one entry after TCRdb re-called the RT-PCR reads with MiXCR. The repertoire has roughly 700,000 distinct CDR3 sequences, less than 20% of them found once; the top ten carry around 10%. This clonotype has more than one count but fewer than ten. Its antigen remains unknown. Germline loops: CDR1 SGHTA, CDR2 FQGNSA. The CDR3 is made up of 16 amino acids. The V end lost 5 bases, the J end lost 4 bases, and 17 bases lay between the germline ends. The gene calls are TRBV7-2 and TRBJ2-2; tentative D call: TRBD1 (5 bases). The sequencing here drew on PBMCs from blood, taken 11 to 12 days after vaccination. This TCR was sampled from a man between 45 and 60 years old who received an inactivated influenza vaccine. DNA for the CDR3: TGTGCCAGCAGCAAAGAAGGGGCCGCGTTCACCGGGGAGCTGTTTTTT. This encodes CASSKEGAAFTGELFF. The whole variable domain, remainder taken from reference TRBV7-2 and TRBJ2-2, is GAGVSQSPSNKVTEKGKDVELRCDPISGHTALYWYRQSLGQGLEFLIYFQGNSAPDKSGLPSDRFSAERTGGSVSTLTIQRTQQEDSAVYLCASSKEGAAFTGELFFGEGSRLTVL.